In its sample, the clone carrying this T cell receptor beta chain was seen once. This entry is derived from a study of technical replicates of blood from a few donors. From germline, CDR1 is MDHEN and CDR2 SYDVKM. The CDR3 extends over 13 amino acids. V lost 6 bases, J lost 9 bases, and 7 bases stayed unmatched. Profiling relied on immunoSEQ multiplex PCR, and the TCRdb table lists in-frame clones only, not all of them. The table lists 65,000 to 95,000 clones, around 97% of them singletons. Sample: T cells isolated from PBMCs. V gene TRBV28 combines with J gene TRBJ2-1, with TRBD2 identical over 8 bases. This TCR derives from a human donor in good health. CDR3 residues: CASRHSGTREQFF. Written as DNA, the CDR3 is TGTGCCAGCAGGCATAGCGGGACTCGTGAGCAGTTCTTC. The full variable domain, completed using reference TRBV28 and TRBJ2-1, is DVKVTQSSRYLVKRTGEKVFLECVQDMDHENMFWYRQDPGLGLRLIYFSYDVKMKEKGDIPEGYSVSREKKERFSLILESASTNQTSMYLCASRHSGTREQFFGPGTRLTVL.